One sample yielded the 27 T cell receptor beta chains listed below, sequenced in a study of patients and donors after allogeneic stem cell transplantation. Each CDR3 protein gets one entry after TCRdb re-called the RT-PCR reads with MiXCR. The sample lists under 200,000 distinct CDR3 sequences; about 24% were seen once. Sequencing used blood, either unsorted or a sorted T cell fraction (not recorded which). The receptors shown here come from a human donor who was either an allogeneic HSCT recipient or a stem cell or donor lymphocyte infusion donor (not recorded which). It is not recorded whose cells these are; they may come from a transplant donor.

The J gene is TRBJ2-7, the V gene TRBV4-1; D might be TRBD2 (7 bases). The germline V and J ends were trimmed by 1 base and 5 bases, with 21 bases remaining between them. The germline gives CDR1 MGHRA, CDR2 YSYEKL. The CDR3 is 17 amino acids. The CDR3 spells CASSQVYRTRGGNEQYF. Written as DNA, the CDR3 is TGCGCCAGCAGCCAAGTTTACCGAACGAGGGGGGGAAACGAGCAGTACTTC.

The chain combines TRBV4-2 with TRBJ1-4, with D uncertain. This CDR3 spans 16 amino acids. Trimming took off 1 base at V and 0 bases at J, with 9 bases between the two ends. Germline values: CDR1 LGHNA, CDR2 YNFKEQ. CDR3 sequence (DNA): TGTGCCAGCAGCCAAGTTGGTACAGCAACTAATGAAAAACTGTTTTTT. Translating it yields CASSQVGTATNEKLFF.

The V and J genes are TRBV2 and TRBJ2-5; 12 bases align to TRBD2. Losses at the gene ends were 6 bases for V and 5 bases for J; bases not matched to a gene: 7. From germline, CDR1 is SNHLY and CDR2 FYNNEI. There are 15 residues in the CDR3. CDR3 in amino acids: CASRGRLAGDETQYF. The DNA of the CDR3 is TGTGCCAGCAGAGGGCGACTAGCGGGGGATGAGACCCAGTACTTC. Looking up the rest from reference TRBV2 and TRBJ2-5 gives the full variable domain: EPEVTQTPSHQVTQMGQEVILRCVPISNHLYFYWYRQILGQKVEFLVSFYNNEISEKSEIFDDQFSVERPDGSNFTLKIRSTKLEDSAMYFCASRGRLAGDETQYFGPGTRLLVL.

This clonotype showed up just a few times. This chain connects TRBV5-1 to TRBJ1-3; 7 positions match TRBD1. Losses at the gene ends were 2 bases for V and 1 base for J; bases not matched to a gene: 6. Looked up from germline, CDR1 is SGHRS and CDR2 is YFSETQ. The length of the CDR3 is 16 residues. The CDR3 loop reads CASSLPDRDSGNTIYF. CDR3 nucleotides: TGCGCCAGCAGCTTACCTGACAGGGATTCTGGAAACACCATATATTTT.

This chain links TRBV21-1 with TRBJ1-5. TRBV21-1 is noted as a pseudogene. The CDR3 is 14 residues long. Here the CDR3 reads CARPESLNSQPQHF. CDR3 bases: TGTGCCAGGCCCGAATCCTTAAATAGTCAGCCCCAGCATTTT.

The chain uses TRBV24-1 and TRBJ1-5; D uncertain. The V gene lost 3 bases and the J gene lost 2 bases, with 13 bases spanning the gap. The germline V gene encodes CDR1 KGHDR and CDR2 SFDVKD. This CDR3 spans 16 amino acids. The CDR3 sequence is CATSDGRAWGNQPQHF. The CDR3 DNA follows: TGTGCCACCAGTGATGGGAGGGCCTGGGGCAATCAGCCCCAGCATTTT.

The genes are TRBV7-8 and TRBJ2-3; no clear D. CDR3 length equals 15 residues. Trimming left V 1 base short and J 0 bases short, with 8 bases between. The germline gives CDR1 SGHVS, CDR2 FQNEAQ. CDR3 amino acids: CASSLDATSTDTQYF. The DNA of the CDR3 is TGTGCCAGCAGCTTAGATGCGACTAGCACAGATACGCAGTATTTT.

The CDR3 reads CSARTGRYEQYF. CDR3 in DNA: TGCAGTGCACGGACAGGACGCTACGAGCAGTACTTC. The J gene is TRBJ2-7, the V gene TRBV20-1; 7 bases are a match to TRBD1. The CDR3 runs to 12 residues. CDR1 is DFQATT and CDR2 is SNEGSKA in the germline V gene (reference sequence). Trimming removed 6 bases from V and 3 bases from J; junction bases left unmatched: 5.

This clonotype has ten or more counts. The DNA for the CDR3 is TGTGCCAGTCTGGCCGGGGATCTTAACTATGGCTACACCTTC. Residues: CASLAGDLNYGYTF. The V and J genes are TRBV6-5 and TRBJ1-2; D is unclear. The germline CDR1 and CDR2 sequences are MNHEY and SVGAGI. The CDR3 loop spans 14 amino acids. V was clipped by 9 bases and J by 1 base, with 15 bases between them.

The rearrangement links TRBV9 to TRBJ2-3, with D possibly matching TRBD1 (5 bases). The CDR3 has 17 residues. The germline V gene encodes CDR1 SGDLS and CDR2 YYNGEE. V was clipped by 0 bases and J by 4 bases, with 18 bases between them. CDR3 nucleotides: TGTGCCAGCAGCGTAGCTGCAAGAGCTGGGGCGGCAGATACGCAGTATTTT. Residues: CASSVAARAGAADTQYF.

This clonotype was counted between two and nine times. This chain connects TRBV27 to TRBJ2-1, with D perhaps matching TRBD1 or TRBD2 (6 bases each). Germline V lookup: CDR1 MNHEY, CDR2 SMNVEV (reference sequence). Trimming cost V 5 bases and J 4 bases, with 15 bases left between them. There are 15 residues in the CDR3. The CDR3 loop reads CASSQAGTFYNEQFF. Written as DNA, the CDR3 is TGTGCCAGCAGTCAGGCGGGGACATTTTACAATGAGCAGTTCTTC.

This chain joins TRBV5-1 and TRBJ1-5; unclear D gene. CDR1 SGHRS and CDR2 YFSETQ come from the germline V gene. V dropped 8 bases and J dropped 0 bases, with 12 bases sitting between them. This CDR3 comprises 14 residues. The CDR3, as DNA: TGCGCCAGAATCTCGGGGTATAGCAATCAGCCCCAGCATTTT. This sequence encodes CARISGYSNQPQHF.

Written as DNA, the CDR3 is TGTGCCAGCAGCTCGGACCCGGGACATTCGATCTTTTATGGCTACACCTTC. Protein: CASSSDPGHSIFYGYTF. The gene calls are TRBV7-8 and TRBJ1-2; D might be TRBD1 (6 bases). The CDR3 sequence is 17 residues long. Germline CDR1 is SGHVS and CDR2 is FQNEAQ. V was cut by 4 bases and J by 5 bases, with 23 bases left in between. The full variable domain, completed using reference TRBV7-8 and TRBJ1-2, is GAGVSQSPRYKVAKRGQDVALRCDPISGHVSLFWYQQALGQGPEFLTYFQNEAQLDKSGLPSDRFFAERPEGSVSTLKIQRTQQEDSAVYLCASSSDPGHSIFYGYTFGSGTRLTVV.

This clonotype was seen a handful of times. The chain has TRBV12-5 and TRBJ1-2; the D gene is possibly TRBD1 (5 bases). Trimming pared 6 bases from V and 4 bases from J, leaving 21 bases between. Germline V lookup: CDR1 LGHNT, CDR2 FRNRAP. The CDR3 spans 16 residues. CDR3 coding DNA: TGTGCTAGTGGGGGGGATGACAGTACTTTTGGCTATGGCTACACCTTC. It specifies CASGGDDSTFGYGYTF. The entire variable domain, with the rest obtained from reference TRBV12-5 and TRBJ1-2, is as follows: DARVTQTPRHKVTEMGQEVTMRCQPILGHNTVFWYRQTMMQGLELLAYFRNRAPLDDSGMPKDRFSAEMPDATLATLKIQPSEPRDSAVYFCASGGDDSTFGYGYTFGSGTRLTVV.

The sample holds a few counts of this clonotype. J is TRBJ2-1 and V is TRBV6-5; 9 bases align to TRBD2. V gave up 2 bases and J gave up 7 bases; unmatched junction bases: 6. The CDR3 runs 15 residues. Germline V gene sequence: CDR1 MNHEY, CDR2 SVGAGI. DNA for the CDR3: TGTGCCAGCAGTTACCCAGCGGGGGGTGAGAATGAGCAGTTCTTC. It translates to CASSYPAGGENEQFF.

The sample holds a few counts of this clonotype. The rearrangement links TRBV6-2 or TRBV6-3 to TRBJ1-1; D remains unclear. The V and J ends lost 7 bases and 0 bases respectively, with 15 bases between them. The CDR3 is made up of 15 amino acids. Germline-derived CDR1 and CDR2 are MNHEY and SVGEGT. The CDR3 DNA follows: TGTGCCAGCACCGCAAGCCCCCAGATGAACACTGAAGCTTTCTTT. As protein: CASTASPQMNTEAFF.

J is TRBJ2-1 and V is TRBV4-2; 13 positions agree with TRBD2. The CDR3 is 16 residues long. Germline V lookup: CDR1 LGHNA, CDR2 YNFKEQ. V trimming: 4 bases; J trimming: 8 bases; junction bases outside the gene matches: 8. CDR3 DNA: TGTGCCAGCAGCCGCCCCACTAGCGGGGGGGCCCATGAGCAGTTCTTC. Amino acid sequence: CASSRPTSGGAHEQFF.

This clonotype has only a few counts. The chain carries TRBV15 and TRBJ2-1; D gene unclear. This CDR3 has 13 amino acids. The germline V gene encodes CDR1 LNHNV and CDR2 YYDKDF (reference sequence). Deletions cut 5 bases from V and 7 bases from J, with 12 bases between. CDR3 sequence: CATSWFWANEQFF. CDR3 DNA sequence: TGTGCCACCAGCTGGTTCTGGGCTAATGAGCAGTTCTTC.

This clonotype has just one count. This rearrangement joins TRBV5-1 to TRBJ2-3; 12 nucleotides match TRBD2. The CDR3 runs 18 residues. Trimming at V came to 4 bases and at J to 4 bases, leaving 13 bases not matched to a gene. The V gene's germline CDR1 is SGHRS and CDR2 YFSETQ. The CDR3 DNA reads TGCGCCAGCAGCCGGCCCGTGGCTAGCGGGGGGGCGGCAGATACGCAGTATTTT. Its protein is CASSRPVASGGAADTQYF.

This rearrangement joins TRBV6-6 to TRBJ1-5; 8 bases match TRBD1. Germline loops: CDR1 MNHNY, CDR2 SVGAGI (reference sequence). V was pared by 2 bases and J by 4 bases, with 7 bases of the junction left unmatched. This CDR3 has 16 residues. The CDR3 here is CASSYPGQATNQPQHF. The DNA for the CDR3 is TGTGCCAGCAGTTACCCGGGACAGGCGACTAATCAGCCCCAGCATTTT.

In its sample, this clonotype was seen a few times. The chain combines TRBV18 with TRBJ1-1; 10 bases match TRBD1. Germline V gene data show CDR1 as KGHSH and CDR2 as LQKENI. The CDR3 has 19 amino acids. J lost 1 base, V lost 3 bases, and 14 bases had no gene match. The CDR3 reads CASSPRGPGTGATNTEAFF. Written as DNA, the CDR3 is TGTGCCAGCTCACCCAGAGGCCCTGGGACAGGGGCGACGAACACTGAAGCTTTCTTT.

This clonotype showed up just a few times. The genes are TRBV6-6 and TRBJ1-5; D ambiguous. Germline V gene sequence: CDR1 MNHNY, CDR2 SVGAGI (reference sequence). The CDR3 loop spans 15 amino acids. Between the trimmed V and J ends, which lost 2 bases and 0 bases, there was a span of 8 bases. The CDR3 coding sequence is TGTGCCAGCAGTTACGGGCAGTATAGCAATCAGCCCCAGCATTTT. Protein sequence: CASSYGQYSNQPQHF.

This clonotype was seen only a few times. V usage is TRBV12-3 or TRBV12-4 and J usage is TRBJ2-5; 9 nucleotides match TRBD1. This CDR3 has 18 amino acids. The ends lost 4 bases at V and 2 bases at J; junction bases unmatched: 14. This chain's CDR3 is CASSSSYSTGGRQETQYF. CDR3 coding DNA: TGTGCCAGCAGTTCCTCCTACTCGACAGGGGGAAGGCAAGAGACCCAGTACTTC.

The rearrangement links TRBV19 to TRBJ1-5; D remains ambiguous. The CDR3 runs to 14 residues. The germline gives CDR1 LNHDA, CDR2 SQIVND (reference sequence). V lost 1 base to trimming and J lost 3 bases, with 7 bases between them. This CDR3 is CASSIVGPNQPQHF. In DNA form, the CDR3 reads TGTGCCAGTAGTATAGTTGGGCCCAATCAGCCCCAGCATTTT.

This sequence joins TRBV30 and TRBJ2-5; 8 nucleotides line up with TRBD1. V trimming: 3 bases; J trimming: 5 bases; junction bases outside the gene matches: 5. Germline CDR1 reads GTSNPN; CDR2 reads SVGIG (reference sequence). The CDR3 is 13 residues long. CDR3 region: CAWSPTGDETQYF. DNA of the CDR3: TGTGCCTGGAGCCCGACAGGGGACGAGACCCAGTACTTC.

The chain uses TRBV21-1 and TRBJ2-1; the table's D call, TRBD2, has no DNA check behind it. TRBV21-1 is labeled a pseudogene. This CDR3 spans 17 amino acids. This CDR3 is CASSKKSAGGPKNEQFF. The CDR3, as DNA: TGTGCCAGCAGCAAAAAATCCGCGGGGGGGCCGAAGAATGAGCAGTTCTTC.

V is TRBV5-1 and J is TRBJ1-1; TRBD1 matches at 7 bases. Germline values: CDR1 SGHRS, CDR2 YFSETQ. The CDR3 is made up of 14 amino acids. Trimming cost V 3 bases and J 2 bases; bases outside gene matches: 4. The CDR3: CASSWGQFNTEAFF. Written as DNA, the CDR3 is TGCGCCAGCAGCTGGGGACAGTTTAACACTGAAGCTTTCTTT. The whole variable domain, filled in from reference TRBV5-1 and TRBJ1-1, reads KAGVTQTPRYLIKTRGQQVTLSCSPISGHRSVSWYQQTPGQGLQFLFEYFSETQRNKGNFPGRFSGRQFSNSRSEMNVSTLELGDSALYLCASSWGQFNTEAFFGQGTRLTVV.